This entry lists 14 T cell receptor beta chains sequenced from one sample in a study of T cells in Graves' hyperthyroidism and ophthalmopathy. Amplified TCR beta CDR3 regions derived from RNA transcripts. Carried out on the TCR CDR3, a first-round RT-PCR used the HTBI primer set. Each CDR3 protein is one row after TCRdb ran MiXCR on the multiplex PCR reads. The table has roughly 720,000 distinct CDR3 sequences, around a sixth seen once. Sequences were obtained from blood. These receptors all stem from a man in his fifties or sixties with Graves' hyperthyroidism.

At least ten counts were recorded for this clonotype. The chain uses TRBV7-9 and TRBJ1-6; TRBD1 might be the D (6 bases). Deletions cut 1 base from V and 7 bases from J, with 11 bases between. In germline, CDR1 is SEHNR, CDR2 FQNEAQ (reference sequence). This CDR3 spans 15 amino acids. The CDR3 is CASSLVQGKNSPLHF. Written as DNA, the CDR3 is TGTGCCAGCAGCTTAGTTCAGGGGAAGAATTCACCCCTCCACTTT.

In its sample, this clonotype was seen many times. The chain employs TRBV5-1 and TRBJ2-3; 11 bases match TRBD2. This CDR3 region has 15 residues. With V trimmed by 4 bases and J by 3 bases, 4 bases remained unmatched. Germline-derived CDR1 and CDR2 are SGHRS and YFSETQ. CDR3 nucleotide sequence: TGCGCCAGCAGCATTACTAGCGGGAGAACAGATACGCAGTATTTT. Its protein product is CASSITSGRTDTQYF.

This clonotype occurred many times. V and J are TRBV6-1 and TRBJ2-5; D might be TRBD2 (5 bases). Germline CDR1 reads MNHNS; CDR2 reads SASEGT. Deletions cut 6 bases from V and 5 bases from J, with 19 bases between. The CDR3 has 15 amino acids. Here the CDR3 DNA reads TGTGCCAGCAGCCCTCCGGGATCCCCAAGGGAGACCCAGTACTTC. Translation gives CASSPPGSPRETQYF.

The table lists this clonotype with a few counts. This chain uses TRBV5-1 with TRBJ2-7; D is unclear. Looked up from germline, CDR1 is SGHRS and CDR2 is YFSETQ. V was shortened by 0 bases and J by 1 base, with 17 bases between the two germline ends. The CDR3 consists of 17 residues. In DNA form, the CDR3 reads TGCGCCAGCAGCTTGGTTTCGGTAGTTTGTTGGTCCTACGAGCAGTACTTC. Translating gives CASSLVSVVCWSYEQYF.

The table lists this clonotype with many counts. The V and J genes are TRBV7-3 and TRBJ2-2; 8 positions agree with TRBD2. Germline values: CDR1 SGHTA, CDR2 FQGTGA. This CDR3 is built from 16 residues. Losses at the gene ends were 1 base for V and 4 bases for J; bases not matched to a gene: 5. CDR3 in amino acids: CASSLNGRGTTGELFF. The CDR3 DNA sequence: TGTGCCAGCAGCTTAAACGGGAGGGGGACCACCGGGGAGCTGTTTTTT.

This clonotype has a handful of counts. The J gene is TRBJ2-6, the V gene TRBV28; 10 bases fit TRBD1. The CDR3 extends over 19 amino acids. The V gene's germline CDR1 is MDHEN and CDR2 SYDVKM. J lost 2 bases, V lost 2 bases, and 9 bases had no gene match. This CDR3 is CASSLVGDRGLPGANVLTF. CDR3 in DNA: TGTGCCAGCAGTTTAGTCGGAGACAGGGGGCTCCCTGGGGCCAACGTCCTGACTTTC.

This clonotype was seen a few times. The V and J genes are TRBV15 and TRBJ1-5; maybe TRBD1 (6 bases). The length of the CDR3 is 15 residues. Trimming left V 0 bases short and J 5 bases short, with 11 bases between. Germline CDR1 is LNHNV and CDR2 is YYDKDF (reference sequence). CDR3 sequence: CATSRDVGGHQPQHF. DNA for the CDR3: TGTGCCACCAGCAGAGATGTCGGGGGCCATCAGCCCCAGCATTTT.

In this sample, this clonotype turned up a few times. The chain uses TRBV10-3 and TRBJ2-7; TRBD1 matches at 7 bases. V dropped 10 bases and J dropped 3; count of bases not matched to a gene: 9. CDR3 length: 13 residues. Germline V CDR1 and CDR2: ENHRY, SYGVKD. The CDR3 reads CATVYRQGYEQYF. DNA for the CDR3: TGTGCCACGGTTTACCGACAGGGCTACGAGCAGTACTTC.

This clonotype was recorded a few times. The V and J genes are TRBV29-1 and TRBJ1-1, with 9 bases lining up with TRBD1. The CDR3 is made up of 16 amino acids. The V and J ends lost 7 bases and 6 bases, in that order; junction bases with no gene match: 18. Germline-derived CDR1 and CDR2 are SQVTM and ANQGSEA. The CDR3 DNA reads TGCAGCGCCGGGGACAGGGACTTAAGTACGGCCGCTGAAGCTTTCTTT. Translated: CSAGDRDLSTAAEAFF.

CDR3 protein: CASSHTPDEQFF. CDR3 bases: TGTGCCAGCAGTCACACCCCCGATGAGCAGTTCTTC. The V and J genes are TRBV28 and TRBJ2-1; D gene unclear. Germline-derived CDR1 and CDR2 are MDHEN and SYDVKM. Trimming removed 5 bases at V and 8 bases at J, with 10 bases between. The CDR3 length is 12 residues.

This clonotype was observed a handful of times. The rearrangement links TRBV20-1 to TRBJ2-5; 12 bases are shared with TRBD2. From germline, CDR1 is DFQATT and CDR2 SNEGSKA (reference sequence). The CDR3 contains 17 residues. With 0 bases clipped from V and 1 base from J, the junction kept 6 bases outside the gene matches. CDR3 nucleotide sequence: TGCAGTGCTAGAGATCCTAGCGGGAGGGCCCCCCAAGAGACCCAGTACTTC. This encodes CSARDPSGRAPQETQYF.

This clonotype showed up many times. The rearrangement joins TRBV20-1 to TRBJ2-3; 7 bases map to TRBD2. The CDR3 is made up of 13 amino acids. In germline, CDR1 is DFQATT, CDR2 SNEGSKA (reference sequence). The J segment lost 2 bases and the V segment lost 3 bases, leaving 2 bases of the junction unmatched. The CDR3 loop is CSASGRTTDTQYF. CDR3 in DNA: TGCAGTGCTAGCGGGAGGACCACAGATACGCAGTATTTT.

At least ten counts were recorded for this clonotype. The chain recombines TRBV12-3 or TRBV12-4 with TRBJ2-3, with D possibly being TRBD2 (6 bases). The CDR3 is made up of 16 amino acids. The ends were cut back, 3 bases at V and 7 bases at J, with 20 bases in the middle. The chain's CDR3 is CASSLWDSGHTHTQYF. CDR3 coding DNA: TGTGCCAGCAGTTTGTGGGACTCCGGCCATACACATACGCAGTATTTT.

This chain links TRBV2 with TRBJ1-5, with D tentatively TRBD1 (6 bases). Trimming pared 7 bases from V and 0 bases from J, leaving 16 bases between. Germline CDR1 and CDR2: SNHLY and FYNNEI. This CDR3 spans 16 amino acids. CDR3 DNA: TGTGCCAGCACTCCTAGGGGGTTTTATAGCAATCAGCCCCAGCATTTT. It yields the protein CASTPRGFYSNQPQHF.